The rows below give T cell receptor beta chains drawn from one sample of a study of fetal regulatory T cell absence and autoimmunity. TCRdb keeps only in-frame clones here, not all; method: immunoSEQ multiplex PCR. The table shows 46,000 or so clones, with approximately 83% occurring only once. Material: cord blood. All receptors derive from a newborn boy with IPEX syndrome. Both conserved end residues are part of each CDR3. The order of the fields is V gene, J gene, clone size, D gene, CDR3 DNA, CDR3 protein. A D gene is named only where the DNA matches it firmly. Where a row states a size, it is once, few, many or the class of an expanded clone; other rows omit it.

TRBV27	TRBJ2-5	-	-	TGTGCCAGCAGTTTAGATAGGGGAGAGACCCAGTACTTC	CASSLDRGETQYF
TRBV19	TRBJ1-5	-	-	TGTGCCAGTAGTTCGGCAGGGAGGGTCAATCAGCCCCAGCATTTT	CASSSAGRVNQPQHF
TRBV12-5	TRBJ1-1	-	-	TGTGCTAGTGGTCCCGGAAGGGACGACTGGAACACTGAAGCTTTCTTT	CASGPGRDDWNTEAFF
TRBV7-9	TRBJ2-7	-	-	TGTGCCAGTAAGTCCCAGGGGTTCAGATCCCCTCCACGACGATACGAGCAGTACTTC	CASKSQGFRSPPRRYEQYF
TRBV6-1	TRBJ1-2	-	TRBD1	TGTGCCAGCAGTGAAGAAGGGGGCGGCTACACCTTC	CASSEEGGGYTF
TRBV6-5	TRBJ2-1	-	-	TGTGCCACCGGGCGGATGAACCTTCCCAATGAGCAGTTCTTC	CATGRMNLPNEQFF
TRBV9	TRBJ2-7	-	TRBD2	TGTGCCAGCAGCACCAGCGGGGGGGCCAACGAGCAGTACTTC	CASSTSGGANEQYF
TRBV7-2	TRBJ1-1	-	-	TGTGCCAGCAGCGCCTTAAGAGGCACTGAAGCTTTCTTT	CASSALRGTEAFF
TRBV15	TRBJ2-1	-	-	TGTGCCACCAGCAGACCCGGGACTCCTAAGTATGAGCAGTTCTTC	CATSRPGTPKYEQFF
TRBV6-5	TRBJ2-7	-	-	TGTGCCAGCAGTCGGACGGGGAACTCCTACGAGCAGTACTTC	CASSRTGNSYEQYF
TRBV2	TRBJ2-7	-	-	TGTGCCAGCAGTGGGCTCACAGGAAACGAGCAGTACTTC	CASSGLTGNEQYF
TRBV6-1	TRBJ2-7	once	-	TGTGCCAGCAGACAGGGAAACGAGCAGTACTTC	CASRQGNEQYF
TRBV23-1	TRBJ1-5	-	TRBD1	TGCGCCAGCAGTCAGTGGGACAGGGGGGACAATCAGCCCCAGCATTTT	CASSQWDRGDNQPQHF
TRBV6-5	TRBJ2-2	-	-	TGTGCCAGCAGTTACTCGGGGGGGAACACCGGGGAGCTGTTTTTT	CASSYSGGNTGELFF
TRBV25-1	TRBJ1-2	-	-	TGTGCCAGCAGTGAATATTTTCCCCCACGGTCGGGTGGCTACACCTTC	CASSEYFPPRSGGYTF
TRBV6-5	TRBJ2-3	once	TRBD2	TGTGCCAGCAGTTACTCTAACGGGGGGGCCGGAGATACGCAGTATTTT	CASSYSNGGAGDTQYF
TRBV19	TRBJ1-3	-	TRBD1	TGTGCCAGTAGTATAACAGGGGGCGGAAACACCATATATTTT	CASSITGGGNTIYF
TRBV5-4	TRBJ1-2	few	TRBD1	TGTGCCAGCAGCGAACCCGGGACAGCATATGGCTACACCTTC	CASSEPGTAYGYTF
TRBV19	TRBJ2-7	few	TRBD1	TGTGCCAGTAGTCAACCGGGACAGAGCTCCTACGAGCAGTACTTC	CASSQPGQSSYEQYF
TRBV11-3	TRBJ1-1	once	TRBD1	TGTGCCAGCAGCTTAAGGGGGACAGGGGTCACTGAAGCTTTCTTT	CASSLRGTGVTEAFF
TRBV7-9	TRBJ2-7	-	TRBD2	TGTGCCAGCAGCCCACAACTAGCGGGAGGGCCGGGGCAGTACTTC	CASSPQLAGGPGQYF
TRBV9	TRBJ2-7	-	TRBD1	TGTGCCAGCAGCCCCCGGGACAGGGTGGTCGACGAGCAGTACTTC	CASSPRDRVVDEQYF
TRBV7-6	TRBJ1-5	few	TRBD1	TGTGCCAGCAGCCCCGACAGGGGATCCAATCAGCCCCAGCATTTT	CASSPDRGSNQPQHF
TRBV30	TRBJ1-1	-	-	TGTGCCTGGAGTAACGGGGGTAACACTGAAGCTTTCTTT	CAWSNGGNTEAFF
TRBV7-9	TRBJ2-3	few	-	TGTGCCAGCAGCTTAGCATTGCCGGGGATCACAGATACGCAGTATTTT	CASSLALPGITDTQYF
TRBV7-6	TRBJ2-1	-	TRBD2	TGTGCCAGCACCATAGCGGGAGGGAACAATGAGCAGTTCTTC	CASTIAGGNNEQFF
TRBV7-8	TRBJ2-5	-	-	TGTGCCAGCAGCTTAGCAGGGACAAGAGCAGAGACCCAGTACTTC	CASSLAGTRAETQYF
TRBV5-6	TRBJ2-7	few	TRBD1	TGTGCCAGCAGCTCAGGGGGCTACGAGCAGTACTTC	CASSSGGYEQYF
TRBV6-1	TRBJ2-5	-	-	TGTGCCAGCACCCGACGAGGCTTTCTCCAAGAGACCCAGTACTTC	CASTRRGFLQETQYF
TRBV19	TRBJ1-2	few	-	TGTGCCAGTAGAGCCAGACAGACCGTTAACTATGGCTACACCTTC	CASRARQTVNYGYTF
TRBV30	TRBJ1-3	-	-	TGTGCCTGGACTGCCGGGCTCTCTGGAAACACCATATATTTT	CAWTAGLSGNTIYF
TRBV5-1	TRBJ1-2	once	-	TGCGCCAGCAGCCGGGAGGCAGGGCGCGATGGCTACACCTTC	CASSREAGRDGYTF
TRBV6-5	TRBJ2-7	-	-	TGTGCCAGCAGTGGTTCTGGGACAAACTACGAGCAGTACTTC	CASSGSGTNYEQYF
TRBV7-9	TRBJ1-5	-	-	TGTGCCAGCAGCTATAAGAACCAGCCCCAGCATTTT	CASSYKNQPQHF
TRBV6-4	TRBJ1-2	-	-	TGTGCCAGCAGGGGGGATCCTAACTATGGCTACACCTTC	CASRGDPNYGYTF
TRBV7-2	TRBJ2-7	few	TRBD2	TGTGCCAGCAGCTGGACTAGCGGGGCCTACGAGCAGTACTTC	CASSWTSGAYEQYF
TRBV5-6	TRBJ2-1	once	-	TGTGCCAGCAGCTTGGGGGGCGGTGAGCAGTTCTTC	CASSLGGGEQFF
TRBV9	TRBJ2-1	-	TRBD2	TGTGCCAGCAGCGTAGCTCCCAATAGCGGGGCATACAATGAGCAGTTCTTC	CASSVAPNSGAYNEQFF
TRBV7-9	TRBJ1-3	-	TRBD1	TGTGCGCAGGCCCCGGGACAGTCATCTGGAAACACCATATATTTT	CAQAPGQSSGNTIYF
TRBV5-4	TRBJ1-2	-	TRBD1	TGTGCCAGCAGCTTGGGGCAGGGGGTGAAAGGCTACACCTTC	CASSLGQGVKGYTF
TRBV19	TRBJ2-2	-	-	TGTGCCAGTAGTCGGGGAGCGAACACCGGGGAGCTGTTTTTT	CASSRGANTGELFF
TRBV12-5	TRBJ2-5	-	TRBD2	TGTGCTAGTGGTTTGGCCAGCGGGGGGGAACGACAAGAGACCCAGTACTTC	CASGLASGGERQETQYF